This T cell receptor (beta chain) was profiled in a study of T-cell reconstitution after alpha-beta-depleted transplantation in children. Unique molecular identifiers were used to barcode this TCRbeta library. Using its own MiXCR run on the PCR reads, TCRdb lists one record per CDR3 protein. The sample comprises 200,000 to 250,000 distinct CDR3 sequences, 8.5% to 10% of which are singletons, and about 6.2% rests with the top ten. The V gene's germline CDR1 is DFQATT and CDR2 SNEGSKA (reference sequence). This CDR3 has 16 amino acids. Trimming removed 4 bases at V and 5 bases at J, with 23 bases between.

Sequencing used PBMCs from the stem cell graft donor, obtained from the stem cell graft. This sequence joins TRBV20-1 and TRBJ2-5, with D tentatively TRBD2 (7 bases). The receptor was derived from a human donor who donated a stem cell graft to a child with acute lymphoblastic leukemia. The chain's CDR3 is CSATWRGGGIHETQYF. CDR3 nucleotides: TGCAGTGCTACCTGGAGGGGGGGAGGAATTCATGAGACCCAGTACTTC.